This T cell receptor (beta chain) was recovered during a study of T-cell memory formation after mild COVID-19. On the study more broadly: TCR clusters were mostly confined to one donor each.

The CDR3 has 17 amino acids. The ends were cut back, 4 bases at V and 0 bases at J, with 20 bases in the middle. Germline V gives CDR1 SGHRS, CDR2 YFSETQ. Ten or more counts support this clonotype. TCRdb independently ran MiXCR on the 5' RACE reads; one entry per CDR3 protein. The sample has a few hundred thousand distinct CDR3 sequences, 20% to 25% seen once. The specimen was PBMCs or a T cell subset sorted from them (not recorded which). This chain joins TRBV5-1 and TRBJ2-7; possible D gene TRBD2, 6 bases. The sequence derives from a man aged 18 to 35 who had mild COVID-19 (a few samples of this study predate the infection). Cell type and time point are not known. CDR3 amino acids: CASSPGGGLSDSYEQYF. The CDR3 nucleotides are TGCGCCAGCAGCCCTGGAGGTGGACTATCCGACTCCTACGAGCAGTACTTC. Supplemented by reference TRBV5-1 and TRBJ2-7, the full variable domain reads KAGVTQTPRYLIKTRGQQVTLSCSPISGHRSVSWYQQTPGQGLQFLFEYFSETQRNKGNFPGRFSGRQFSNSRSEMNVSTLELGDSALYLCASSPGGGLSDSYEQYFGPGTRLTVT.